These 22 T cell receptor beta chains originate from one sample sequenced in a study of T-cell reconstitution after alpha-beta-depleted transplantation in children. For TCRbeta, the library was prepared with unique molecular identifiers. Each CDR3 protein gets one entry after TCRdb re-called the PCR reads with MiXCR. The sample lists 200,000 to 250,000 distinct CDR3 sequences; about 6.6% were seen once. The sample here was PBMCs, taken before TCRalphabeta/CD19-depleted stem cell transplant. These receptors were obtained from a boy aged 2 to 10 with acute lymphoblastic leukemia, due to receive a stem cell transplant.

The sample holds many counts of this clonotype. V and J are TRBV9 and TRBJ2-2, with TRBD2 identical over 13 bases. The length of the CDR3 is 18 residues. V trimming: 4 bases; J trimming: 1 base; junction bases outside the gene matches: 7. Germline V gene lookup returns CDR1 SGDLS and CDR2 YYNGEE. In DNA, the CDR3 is TGTGCCAGCAGCCTACGACTAGCGGGGGGATTGAACACCGGGGAGCTGTTTTTT. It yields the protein CASSLRLAGGLNTGELFF.

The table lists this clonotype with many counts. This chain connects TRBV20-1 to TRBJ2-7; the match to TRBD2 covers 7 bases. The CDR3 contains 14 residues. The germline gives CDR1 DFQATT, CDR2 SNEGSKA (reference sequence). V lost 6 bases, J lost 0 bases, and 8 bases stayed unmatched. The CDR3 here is CSATSSGSSYEQYF. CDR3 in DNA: TGCAGTGCCACTTCTAGCGGAAGCTCCTACGAGCAGTACTTC.

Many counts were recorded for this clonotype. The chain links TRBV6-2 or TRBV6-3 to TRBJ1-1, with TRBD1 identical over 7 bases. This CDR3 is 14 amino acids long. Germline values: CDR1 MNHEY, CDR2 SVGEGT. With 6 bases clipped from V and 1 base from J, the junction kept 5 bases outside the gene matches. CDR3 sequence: CASRLTGRNTEAFF. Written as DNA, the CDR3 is TGTGCCAGCAGATTGACAGGGAGGAACACTGAAGCTTTCTTT.

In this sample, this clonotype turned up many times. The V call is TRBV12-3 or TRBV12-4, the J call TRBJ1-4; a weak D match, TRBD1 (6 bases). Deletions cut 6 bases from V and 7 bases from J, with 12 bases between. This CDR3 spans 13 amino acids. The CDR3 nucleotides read TGTGCCAGCAGACCTGGACAGTTTGAAAAACTGTTTTTT. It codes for CASRPGQFEKLFF.

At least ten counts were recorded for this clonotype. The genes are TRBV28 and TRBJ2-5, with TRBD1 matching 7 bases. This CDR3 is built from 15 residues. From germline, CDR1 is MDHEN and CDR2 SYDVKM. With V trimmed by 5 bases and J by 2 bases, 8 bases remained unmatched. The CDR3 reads CASSRRGPNQETQYF. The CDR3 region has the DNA TGTGCCAGCAGTAGAAGGGGGCCTAATCAAGAGACCCAGTACTTC. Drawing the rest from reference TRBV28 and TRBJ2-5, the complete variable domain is DVKVTQSSRYLVKRTGEKVFLECVQDMDHENMFWYRQDPGLGLRLIYFSYDVKMKEKGDIPEGYSVSREKKERFSLILESASTNQTSMYLCASSRRGPNQETQYFGPGTRLLVL.

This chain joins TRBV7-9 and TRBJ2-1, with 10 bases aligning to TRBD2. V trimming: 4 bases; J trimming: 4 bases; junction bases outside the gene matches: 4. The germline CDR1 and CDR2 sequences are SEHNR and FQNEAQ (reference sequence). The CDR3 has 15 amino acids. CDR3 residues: CASSSGLAHYNEQFF. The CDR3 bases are TGTGCCAGCAGCTCGGGACTAGCGCATTACAATGAGCAGTTCTTC. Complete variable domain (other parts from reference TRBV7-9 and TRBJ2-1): DTGVSQNPRHKITKRGQNVTFRCDPISEHNRLYWYRQTLGQGPEFLTYFQNEAQLEKSRLLSDRFSAERPKGSFSTLEIQRTEQGDSAMYLCASSSGLAHYNEQFFGPGTRLTVL.

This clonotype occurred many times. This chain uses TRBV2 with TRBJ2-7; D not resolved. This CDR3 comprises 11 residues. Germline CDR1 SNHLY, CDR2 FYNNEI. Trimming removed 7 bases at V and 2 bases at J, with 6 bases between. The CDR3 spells CASKAAYEQYF. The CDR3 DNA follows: TGTGCCAGCAAGGCCGCCTACGAGCAGTACTTC.

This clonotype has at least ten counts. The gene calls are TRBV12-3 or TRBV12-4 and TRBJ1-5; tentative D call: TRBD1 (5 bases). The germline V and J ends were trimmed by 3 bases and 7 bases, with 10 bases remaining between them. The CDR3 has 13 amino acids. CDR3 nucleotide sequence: TGTGCCAGCAGTTTCCAGGGAGGACAGCCCCAGCATTTT. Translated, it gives CASSFQGGQPQHF.

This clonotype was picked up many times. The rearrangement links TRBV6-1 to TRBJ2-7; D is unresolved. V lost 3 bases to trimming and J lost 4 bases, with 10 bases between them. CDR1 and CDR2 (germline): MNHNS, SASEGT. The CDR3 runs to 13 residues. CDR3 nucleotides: TGTGCCAGCAGTGAGTGGGTCCTTTACGAGCAGTACTTC. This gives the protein CASSEWVLYEQYF.

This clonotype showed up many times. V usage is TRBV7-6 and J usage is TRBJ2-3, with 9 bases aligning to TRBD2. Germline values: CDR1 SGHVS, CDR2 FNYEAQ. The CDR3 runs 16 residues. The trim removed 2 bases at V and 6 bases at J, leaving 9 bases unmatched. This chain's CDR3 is CASSLRGREGLDTQYF. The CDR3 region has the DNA TGTGCCAGCAGCTTAAGGGGGCGGGAGGGCCTTGATACGCAGTATTTT.

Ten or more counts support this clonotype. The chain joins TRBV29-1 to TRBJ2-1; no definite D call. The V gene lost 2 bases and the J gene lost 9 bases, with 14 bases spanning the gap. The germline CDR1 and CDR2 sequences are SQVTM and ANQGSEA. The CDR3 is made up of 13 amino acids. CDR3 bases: TGCAGCGTTGAATTACACCAAATGGGTGAGCAGTTCTTC. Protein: CSVELHQMGEQFF.

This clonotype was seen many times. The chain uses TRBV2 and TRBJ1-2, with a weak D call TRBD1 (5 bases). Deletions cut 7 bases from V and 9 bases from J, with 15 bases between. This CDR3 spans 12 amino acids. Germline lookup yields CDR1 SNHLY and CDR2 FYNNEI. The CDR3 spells CASMRDQPSYTF. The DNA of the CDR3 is TGTGCCAGCATGAGGGACCAACCGAGCTACACCTTC. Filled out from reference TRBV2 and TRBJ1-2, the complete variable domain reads EPEVTQTPSHQVTQMGQEVILRCVPISNHLYFYWYRQILGQKVEFLVSFYNNEISEKSEIFDDQFSVERPDGSNFTLKIRSTKLEDSAMYFCASMRDQPSYTFGSGTRLTVV.

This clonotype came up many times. CDR3 loop: CASSLAPDSFLYEQYF. The DNA for the CDR3 is TGTGCCAGCAGTTTAGCCCCGGACAGTTTCCTCTACGAGCAGTACTTC. The chain joins TRBV12-3 or TRBV12-4 to TRBJ2-7; a weak D match, TRBD1 (6 bases). This CDR3 is 16 amino acids long. V lost 0 bases and J 3 bases, leaving 15 bases between the germline ends.

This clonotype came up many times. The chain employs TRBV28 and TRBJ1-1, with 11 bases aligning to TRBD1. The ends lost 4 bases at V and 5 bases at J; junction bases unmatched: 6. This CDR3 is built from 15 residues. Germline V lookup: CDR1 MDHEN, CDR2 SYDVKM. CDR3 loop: CASSSGQGAKTEAFF. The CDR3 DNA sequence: TGTGCCAGCAGTTCAGGACAGGGGGCGAAAACTGAAGCTTTCTTT.

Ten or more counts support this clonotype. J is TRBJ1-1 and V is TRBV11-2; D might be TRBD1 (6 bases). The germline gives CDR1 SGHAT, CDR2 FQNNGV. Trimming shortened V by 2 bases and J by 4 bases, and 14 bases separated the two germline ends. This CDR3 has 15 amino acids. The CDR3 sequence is CASSLRSGASTEAFF. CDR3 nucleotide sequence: TGTGCCAGCAGCTTACGGTCAGGGGCCTCCACTGAAGCTTTCTTT.

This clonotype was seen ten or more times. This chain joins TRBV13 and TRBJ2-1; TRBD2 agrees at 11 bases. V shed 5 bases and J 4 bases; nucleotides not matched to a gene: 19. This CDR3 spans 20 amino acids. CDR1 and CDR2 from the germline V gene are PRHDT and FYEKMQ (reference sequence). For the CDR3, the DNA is TGTGCCAGCAGCACCCTAGGGCCACTAGCGGGGGCCAGAAGATACAATGAGCAGTTCTTC. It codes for CASSTLGPLAGARRYNEQFF.

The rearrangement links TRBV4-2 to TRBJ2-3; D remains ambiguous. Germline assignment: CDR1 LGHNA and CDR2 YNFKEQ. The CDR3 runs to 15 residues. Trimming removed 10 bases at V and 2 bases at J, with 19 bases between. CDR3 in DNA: TGTGCCATGAGCTCGGTTGACTTCACCACAGATACGCAGTATTTT. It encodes CAMSSVDFTTDTQYF.

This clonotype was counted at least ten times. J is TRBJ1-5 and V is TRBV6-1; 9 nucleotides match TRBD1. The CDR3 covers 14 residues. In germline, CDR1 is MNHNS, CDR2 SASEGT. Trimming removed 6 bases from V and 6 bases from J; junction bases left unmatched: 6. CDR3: CASRPNRGRQPQHF. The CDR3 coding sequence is TGTGCCAGCAGGCCTAACAGGGGGCGTCAGCCCCAGCATTTT.

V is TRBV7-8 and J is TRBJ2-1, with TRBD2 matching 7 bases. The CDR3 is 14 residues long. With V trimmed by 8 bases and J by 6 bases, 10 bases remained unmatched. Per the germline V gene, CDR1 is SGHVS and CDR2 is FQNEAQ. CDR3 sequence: CASQRWLAVNEQFF. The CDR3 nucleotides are TGTGCCAGCCAGAGGTGGCTAGCGGTCAATGAGCAGTTCTTC.

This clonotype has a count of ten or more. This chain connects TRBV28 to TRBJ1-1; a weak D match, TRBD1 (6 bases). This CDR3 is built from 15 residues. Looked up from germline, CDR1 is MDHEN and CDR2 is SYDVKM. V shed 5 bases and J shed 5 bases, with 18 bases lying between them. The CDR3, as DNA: TGTGCCAGCAGTCTTCGATCGACAGGCTGGACTGAAGCTTTCTTT. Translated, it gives CASSLRSTGWTEAFF. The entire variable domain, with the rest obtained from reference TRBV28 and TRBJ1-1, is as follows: DVKVTQSSRYLVKRTGEKVFLECVQDMDHENMFWYRQDPGLGLRLIYFSYDVKMKEKGDIPEGYSVSREKKERFSLILESASTNQTSMYLCASSLRSTGWTEAFFGQGTRLTVV.

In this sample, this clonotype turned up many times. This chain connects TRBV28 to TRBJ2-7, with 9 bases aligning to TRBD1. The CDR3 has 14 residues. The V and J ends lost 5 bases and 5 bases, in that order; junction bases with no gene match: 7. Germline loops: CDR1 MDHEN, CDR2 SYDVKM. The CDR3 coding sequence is TGTGCCAGCAGTGTTACAGGGGGCGTAAACGAGCAGTACTTC. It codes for CASSVTGGVNEQYF.

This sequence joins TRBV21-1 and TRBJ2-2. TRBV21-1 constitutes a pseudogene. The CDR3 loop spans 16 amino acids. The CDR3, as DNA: TGTGCCAGCAGCAAAGGTCGGGGCGAAGGCACCGGGGAGCTGTTTTTT. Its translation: CASSKGRGEGTGELFF.